This T cell receptor beta chain is from a study of T-cell memory formation after mild COVID-19. Study-level information: Clustering of TCRs was largely donor specific.

The CDR3 loop spans 16 amino acids. Per the germline V gene, CDR1 is SGHTA and CDR2 is FQGTGA. V lost 5 bases and J lost 3; bases outside the gene matches: 7. MiXCR, run by TCRdb on the 5' RACE reads, gives a single entry per CDR3 protein. Of around 340,000 distinct CDR3 sequences detected, 15% to 20% appear once; the ten largest clones hold 20% to 25%. The rearrangement links TRBV7-3 to TRBJ2-3; 11 nucleotides line up with TRBD1. This clonotype was sampled from a man aged 18 to 29 who had mild COVID-19 (a few samples of this study predate the infection). Cell type and time point are not known. Material: PBMCs or a T cell subset sorted from them (not recorded which). The CDR3 DNA is TGTGCCAGCAGCACATCCGGGACAGGGGGGACAGATACGCAGTATTTT. Amino acid sequence: CASSTSGTGGTDTQYF.